The sequence of this T cell receptor beta chain was determined in a study of shared T cell receptors in the human thymus. The J segment lost 2 bases and the V segment lost 4 bases, leaving 8 bases of the junction unmatched. CDR1 is LNHDA and CDR2 is SQIVND in the germline V gene (reference sequence). This CDR3 has 15 amino acids. TCRdb's copy holds only in-frame clones and misses some; the assay was immunoSEQ multiplex PCR. The sample yields roughly 700,000 clones, roughly 88% seen once. These data were also reused for a study on human thymus T cells. This second study says: Healthy Finnish infants undergoing corrective surgery for congenital heart defects provided the donor material. Resections from corrective heart surgery supplied the thymus tissue. Thymic and blood repertoires appeared to show biased V and J gene usage. Among unrelated individuals, related research reported thymic repertoires that overlapped highly.

Input material: thymocytes. This receptor was taken from a boy under two years old with a congenital heart defect. The chain employs TRBV19 and TRBJ2-7; 7 bases are a match to TRBD2. In DNA form, the CDR3 reads TGTGCCAGTAGTACTCTCCGGGAGGCCCCCTACGAGCAGTACTTC. It specifies CASSTLREAPYEQYF.